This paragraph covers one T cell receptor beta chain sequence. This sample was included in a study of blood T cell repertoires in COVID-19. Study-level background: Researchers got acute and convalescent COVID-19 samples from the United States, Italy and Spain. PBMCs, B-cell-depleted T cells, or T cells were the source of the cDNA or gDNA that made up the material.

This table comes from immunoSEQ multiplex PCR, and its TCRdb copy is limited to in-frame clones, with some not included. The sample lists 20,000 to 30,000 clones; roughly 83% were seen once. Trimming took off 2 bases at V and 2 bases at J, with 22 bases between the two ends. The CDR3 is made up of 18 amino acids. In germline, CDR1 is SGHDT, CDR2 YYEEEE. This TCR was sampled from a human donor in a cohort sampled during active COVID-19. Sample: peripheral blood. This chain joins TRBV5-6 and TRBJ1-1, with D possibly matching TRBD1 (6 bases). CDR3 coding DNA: TGTGCCAGCAGCTTCGTAGGTATAAGGCAGGGGTCCAACACTGAAGCTTTCTTT. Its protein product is CASSFVGIRQGSNTEAFF.